The present TCR beta chain was sequenced within a study of Graves' ophthalmopathy and Graves' hyperthyroidism. Amplification from RNA transcripts yielded the TCR beta CDR3 regions. HTBI-primed RT-PCR formed the first round, and a multiplex PCR formed the second. TCRdb re-derived calls from the multiplex PCR reads in MiXCR, one entry per CDR3 protein. The sample has roughly 1.1 million distinct CDR3 sequences, less than 45% seen once. This receptor was identified in an adult man with Graves' hyperthyroidism. Sequencing input: peripheral blood or thyroid tissue (not recorded which).

The CDR3 reads CASSYGWATGSPLHF. The CDR3 DNA reads TGTGCCAGCAGTTACGGGTGGGCAACGGGTTCACCCCTCCACTTT. This chain uses TRBV12-3 or TRBV12-4 with TRBJ1-6; unclear D gene. Trimming stripped 4 bases from V and 9 bases from J, with 16 bases between. The CDR3 contains 15 residues.